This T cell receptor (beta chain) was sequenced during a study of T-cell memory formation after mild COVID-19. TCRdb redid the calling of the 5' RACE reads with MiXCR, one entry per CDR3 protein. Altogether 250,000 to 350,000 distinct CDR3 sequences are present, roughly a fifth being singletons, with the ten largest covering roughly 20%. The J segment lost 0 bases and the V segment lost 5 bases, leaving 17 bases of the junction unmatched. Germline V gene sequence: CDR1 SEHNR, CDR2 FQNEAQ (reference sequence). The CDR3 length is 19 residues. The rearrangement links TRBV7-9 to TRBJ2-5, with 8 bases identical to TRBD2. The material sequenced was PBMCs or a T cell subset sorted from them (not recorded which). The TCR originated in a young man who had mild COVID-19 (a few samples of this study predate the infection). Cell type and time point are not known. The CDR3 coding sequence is TGTGCCAGCAGCCCCTCCTCCTCCACTCGGGGGGGCAACCAAGAGACCCAGTACTTC. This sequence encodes CASSPSSSTRGGNQETQYF.